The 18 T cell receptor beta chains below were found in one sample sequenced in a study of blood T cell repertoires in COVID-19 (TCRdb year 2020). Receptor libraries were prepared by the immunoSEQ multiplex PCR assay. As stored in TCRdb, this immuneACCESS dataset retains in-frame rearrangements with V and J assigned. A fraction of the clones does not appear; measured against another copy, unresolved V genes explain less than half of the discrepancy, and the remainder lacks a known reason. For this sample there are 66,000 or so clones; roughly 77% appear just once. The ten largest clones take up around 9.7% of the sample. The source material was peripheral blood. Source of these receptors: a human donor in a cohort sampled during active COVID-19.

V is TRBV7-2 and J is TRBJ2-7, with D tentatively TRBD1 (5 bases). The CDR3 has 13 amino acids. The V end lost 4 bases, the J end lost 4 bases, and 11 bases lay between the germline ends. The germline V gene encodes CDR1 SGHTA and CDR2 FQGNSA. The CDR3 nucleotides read TGTGCCAGCAGCTCCGACAGATCTTACGAGCAGTACTTC. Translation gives CASSSDRSYEQYF.

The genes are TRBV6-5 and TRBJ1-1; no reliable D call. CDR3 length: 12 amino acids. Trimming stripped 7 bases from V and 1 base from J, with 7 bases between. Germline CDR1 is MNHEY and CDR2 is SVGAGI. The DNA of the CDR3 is TGTGCCAGCAAGCGGGAGAACACTGAAGCTTTCTTT. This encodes CASKRENTEAFF.

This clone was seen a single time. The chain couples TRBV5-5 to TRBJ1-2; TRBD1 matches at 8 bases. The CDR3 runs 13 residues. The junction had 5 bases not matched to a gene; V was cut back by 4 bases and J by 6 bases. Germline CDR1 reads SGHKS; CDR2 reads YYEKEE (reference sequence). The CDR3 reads CASSPGQGNGYTF. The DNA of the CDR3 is TGTGCCAGCAGCCCAGGACAGGGAAATGGCTACACCTTC. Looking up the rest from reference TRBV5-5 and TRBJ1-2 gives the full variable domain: DAGVTQSPTHLIKTRGQQVTLRCSPISGHKSVSWYQQVLGQGPQFIFQYYEKEERGRGNFPDRFSARQFPNYSSELNVNALLLGDSALYLCASSPGQGNGYTFGSGTRLTVV.

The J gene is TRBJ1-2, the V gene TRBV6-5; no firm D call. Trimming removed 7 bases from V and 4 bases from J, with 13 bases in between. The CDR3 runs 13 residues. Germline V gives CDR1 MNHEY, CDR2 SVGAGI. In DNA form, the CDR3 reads TGTGCCAGCATCGCAACAGAGAGCTATGGCTACACCTTC. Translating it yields CASIATESYGYTF.

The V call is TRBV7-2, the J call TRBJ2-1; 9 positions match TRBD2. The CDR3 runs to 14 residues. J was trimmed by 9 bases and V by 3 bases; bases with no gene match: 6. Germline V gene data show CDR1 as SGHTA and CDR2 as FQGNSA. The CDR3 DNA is TGTGCCAGCAGCTTGAGCCTAGCGGGATCTGAGCAGTTCTTC. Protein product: CASSLSLAGSEQFF.

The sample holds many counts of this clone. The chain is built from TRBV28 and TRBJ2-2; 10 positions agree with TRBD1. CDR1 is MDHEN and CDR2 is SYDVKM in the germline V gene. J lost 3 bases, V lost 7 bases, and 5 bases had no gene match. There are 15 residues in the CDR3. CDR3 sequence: CASKIGTGDTGELFF. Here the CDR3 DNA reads TGTGCCAGCAAGATAGGGACAGGGGACACCGGGGAGCTGTTTTTT. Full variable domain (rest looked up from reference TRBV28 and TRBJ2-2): DVKVTQSSRYLVKRTGEKVFLECVQDMDHENMFWYRQDPGLGLRLIYFSYDVKMKEKGDIPEGYSVSREKKERFSLILESASTNQTSMYLCASKIGTGDTGELFFGEGSRLTVL.

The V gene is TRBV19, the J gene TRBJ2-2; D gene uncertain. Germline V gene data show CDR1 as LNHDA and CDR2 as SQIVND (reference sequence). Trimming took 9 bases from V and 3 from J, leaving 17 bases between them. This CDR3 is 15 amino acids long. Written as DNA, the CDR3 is TGTGCCAGCCAAATTCGAACCCCGGACACCGGGGAGCTGTTTTTT. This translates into CASQIRTPDTGELFF.

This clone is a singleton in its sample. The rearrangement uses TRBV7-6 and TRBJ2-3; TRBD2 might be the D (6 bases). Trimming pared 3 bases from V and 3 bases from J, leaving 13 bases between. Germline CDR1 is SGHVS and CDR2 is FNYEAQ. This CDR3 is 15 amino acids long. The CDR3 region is CASSLGLTLTDTQYF. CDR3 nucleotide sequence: TGTGCCAGCAGCTTGGGACTTACCTTAACAGATACGCAGTATTTT.

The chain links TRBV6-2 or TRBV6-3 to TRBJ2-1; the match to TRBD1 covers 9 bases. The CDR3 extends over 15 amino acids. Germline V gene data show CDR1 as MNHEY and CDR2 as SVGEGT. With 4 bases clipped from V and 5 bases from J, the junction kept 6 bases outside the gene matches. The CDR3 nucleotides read TGTGCCAGCAGTTCGGGACAGGGTTTCGACAATGAGCAGTTCTTC. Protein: CASSSGQGFDNEQFF.

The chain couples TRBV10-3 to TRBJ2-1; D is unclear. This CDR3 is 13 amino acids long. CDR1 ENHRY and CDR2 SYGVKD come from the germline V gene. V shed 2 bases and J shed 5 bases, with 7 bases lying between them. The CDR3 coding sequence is TGTGCCATCAGTGAGGAGCTAAACAATGAGCAGTTCTTC. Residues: CAISEELNNEQFF.

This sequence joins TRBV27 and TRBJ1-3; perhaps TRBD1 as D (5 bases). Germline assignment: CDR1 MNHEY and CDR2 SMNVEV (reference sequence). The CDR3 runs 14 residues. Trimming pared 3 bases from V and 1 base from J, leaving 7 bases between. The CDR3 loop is CASSFGGSGNTIYF. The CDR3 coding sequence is TGTGCCAGCAGTTTCGGGGGATCTGGAAACACCATATATTTT.

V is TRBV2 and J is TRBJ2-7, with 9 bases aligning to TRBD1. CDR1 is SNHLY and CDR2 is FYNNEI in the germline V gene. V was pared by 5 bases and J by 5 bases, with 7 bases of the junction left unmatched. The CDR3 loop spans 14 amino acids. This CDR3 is CASSLQGAADEQYF. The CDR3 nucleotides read TGTGCCAGCAGTTTACAGGGGGCGGCCGACGAGCAGTACTTC. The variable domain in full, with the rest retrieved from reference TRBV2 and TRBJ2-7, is EPEVTQTPSHQVTQMGQEVILRCVPISNHLYFYWYRQILGQKVEFLVSFYNNEISEKSEIFDDQFSVERPDGSNFTLKIRSTKLEDSAMYFCASSLQGAADEQYFGPGTRLTVT.

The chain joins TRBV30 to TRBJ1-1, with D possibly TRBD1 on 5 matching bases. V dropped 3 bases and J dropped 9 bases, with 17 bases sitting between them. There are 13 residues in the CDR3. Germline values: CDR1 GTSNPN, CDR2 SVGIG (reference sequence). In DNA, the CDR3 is TGTGCCTGGAGGCCCGACAGAGAACGACAAGCTTTCTTT. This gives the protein CAWRPDRERQAFF.

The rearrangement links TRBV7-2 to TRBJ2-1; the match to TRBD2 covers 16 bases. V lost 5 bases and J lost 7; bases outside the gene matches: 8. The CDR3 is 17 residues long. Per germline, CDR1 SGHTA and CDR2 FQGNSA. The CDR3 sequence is CASSPGLAGGPSNEQFF. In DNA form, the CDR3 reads TGTGCCAGCAGCCCGGGACTAGCGGGAGGGCCTTCGAATGAGCAGTTCTTC. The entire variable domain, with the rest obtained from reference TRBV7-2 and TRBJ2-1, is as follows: GAGVSQSPSNKVTEKGKDVELRCDPISGHTALYWYRQSLGQGLEFLIYFQGNSAPDKSGLPSDRFSAERTGGSVSTLTIQRTQQEDSAVYLCASSPGLAGGPSNEQFFGPGTRLTVL.

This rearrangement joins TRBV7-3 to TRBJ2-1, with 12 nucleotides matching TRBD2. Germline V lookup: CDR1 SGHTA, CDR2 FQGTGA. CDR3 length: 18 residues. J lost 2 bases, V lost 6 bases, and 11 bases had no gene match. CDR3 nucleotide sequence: TGTGCCAGCAGTCGCCAGACTAGCGGGAGAGTCACCTACAATGAGCAGTTCTTC. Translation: CASSRQTSGRVTYNEQFF.

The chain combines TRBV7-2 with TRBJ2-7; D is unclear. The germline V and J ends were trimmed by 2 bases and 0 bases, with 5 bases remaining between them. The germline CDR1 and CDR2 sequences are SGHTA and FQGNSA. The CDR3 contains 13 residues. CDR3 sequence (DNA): TGTGCCAGCAGCTTATTATACTCCTACGAGCAGTACTTC. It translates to CASSLLYSYEQYF.

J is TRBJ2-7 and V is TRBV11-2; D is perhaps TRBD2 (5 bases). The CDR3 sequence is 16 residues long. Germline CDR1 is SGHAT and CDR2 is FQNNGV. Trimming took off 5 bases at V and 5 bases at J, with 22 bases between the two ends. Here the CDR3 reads CASSVLEARGAHEQYF. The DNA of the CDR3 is TGTGCCAGCAGCGTATTAGAAGCTCGGGGAGCCCACGAGCAGTACTTC.

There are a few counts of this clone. The CDR3 nucleotides read TGTGCCAGCAGCGTACTGTCGGGAGGCCAGCCCCAGCATTTT. Encoded protein: CASSVLSGGQPQHF. The gene calls are TRBV7-2 and TRBJ1-5, with unresolved D. CDR1 is SGHTA, CDR2 FQGNSA, per germline. The CDR3 sequence is 14 residues long. Deletions cut 5 bases from V and 7 bases from J, with 15 bases between.